This is a list of T cell receptor beta chains from one sample in a study of identical twins. One entry per CDR3 protein results from TCRdb running MiXCR on the 5' RACE reads. The top ten clones hold around 1.6% of a sample with about 900,000 distinct CDR3 sequences, roughly an eighth of them seen once. These sequences were also reported in another study, on yellow fever vaccine responses in identical twins.

Sequencing used PBMCs. These receptors all stem from a woman under 30 in good health. Both conserved end residues are part of each CDR3. A D gene is named only where the DNA matches it firmly. Rows may omit the clone size; those that give it use once, few, many or a size class.

v_gene	abundance	d_gene	j_gene	CDR3nt	CDR3aa
TRBV15	few	TRBD2	TRBJ2-1	TGTGCCACCAGCAGAGATAAGGCTAGCGGGATTCGAGAGCAGTTCTTC	CATSRDKASGIREQFF
TRBV4-1	many	-	TRBJ2-6	TGCGCCAGCAGCCATGACGAGAGCTCTGGGGCCAACGTCCTGACTTTC	CASSHDESSGANVLTF
TRBV10-3	few	-	TRBJ2-1	TGTGCCATCAGGGGGCTCAATTCTGAGCAGTTCTTC	CAIRGLNSEQFF
TRBV15	few	TRBD2	TRBJ2-5	TGTGCCACCAGCAGAGATTGGGGGGGACCCGAGACCCAGTACTTC	CATSRDWGGPETQYF
TRBV28	-	-	TRBJ1-5	TGTGCCAGCAGTTTAATTACTCAGCCCCAGCATTTT	CASSLITQPQHF
TRBV7-8	-	-	TRBJ2-7	TGTGCCAGCACCCCAGCGGCGGGAACCTACGAGCAGTACTTC	CASTPAAGTYEQYF
TRBV7-9	-	-	TRBJ1-4	TGTGCCAGCAGCCAACTTGGGACGATTAATGAAAAACTGTTTTTT	CASSQLGTINEKLFF
TRBV12-5	-	-	TRBJ2-2	TGTGCTAGTGGCCTGGGGCGTACGGAGCTGTTTTTT	CASGLGRTELFF
TRBV27	-	-	TRBJ2-7	TGTGCCAGCAGTTTATCACCCAGGGTCTACGAGCAGTACTTC	CASSLSPRVYEQYF
TRBV29-1	-	-	TRBJ2-3	TGCAGCGTTGAGGGATTGGGGGCGCTTTTGGGAGATACGCAGTATTTT	CSVEGLGALLGDTQYF
TRBV19	-	-	TRBJ1-1	TGTGCCAGTAGTTGGGGGGCCTTGAACACTGAAGCTTTCTTT	CASSWGALNTEAFF
TRBV7-2	-	-	TRBJ2-3	TGTGCCAGCAGTCGAGCTAGGGGGGATACGCAGTATTTT	CASSRARGDTQYF
TRBV28	-	-	TRBJ2-3	TGTGCCAGCAGCCGTACTTCGAGGATAGATACGCAGTATTTT	CASSRTSRIDTQYF
TRBV24-1	few	-	TRBJ2-2	TGTGCCACCAGTGATTTGGGACAGGGAGCGGGACCCAGAGCCGGGGAGCTGTTTTTT	CATSDLGQGAGPRAGELFF
TRBV12-3/TRBV12-4	few	TRBD2	TRBJ2-3	TGTGCCAGCAGTTTAGTCGGTAGCGGGATTACTAGCACAGATACGCAGTATTTT	CASSLVGSGITSTDTQYF
TRBV6-6	-	-	TRBJ2-5	TGTGCCAGCGGCCCCCAAGAGACCCAGTACTTC	CASGPQETQYF
TRBV28	-	-	TRBJ2-5	TGTGCCAGCAGGAGTGGGGGGCAAGAGACCCAGTACTTC	CASRSGGQETQYF
TRBV7-9	-	TRBD1	TRBJ1-1	TGTGCCAGCAGCCACGGAACAGGGGGCTTGAACACTGAAGCTTTCTTT	CASSHGTGGLNTEAFF
TRBV3-1	-	-	TRBJ2-1	TGTGCCAGCAGCCATTCCTACGGGATCTCCTACAATGAGCAGTTCTTC	CASSHSYGISYNEQFF
TRBV18	many	TRBD2	TRBJ2-3	TGTGCCAGCTCGCCGATGCCAGCGGGGGGCTCAGATACGCAGTATTTT	CASSPMPAGGSDTQYF
TRBV5-1	-	TRBD1	TRBJ2-1	TGCGCCAGCAGCCTAACCCGGGACAGGGCATACAATGAGCAGTTCTTC	CASSLTRDRAYNEQFF
TRBV10-3	few	TRBD1	TRBJ1-1	TGTGCCATCATGCAAGGCCAGGGGGCGACTGAAGCTTTCTTT	CAIMQGQGATEAFF
TRBV12-3/TRBV12-4	few	-	TRBJ2-5	TGTGCCAGCAGCACCGACAGAATCCAAGAGACCCAGTACTTC	CASSTDRIQETQYF
TRBV11-2	few	TRBD1	TRBJ1-2	TGTGCCAGCAGCCGGGACAGGGTTTTTGGCTACACCTTC	CASSRDRVFGYTF
TRBV5-1	-	TRBD1	TRBJ1-1	TGCGCCAGCAGTCGTCAGGGGGCCCCAGGGGAGGCTGAAGCTTTCTTT	CASSRQGAPGEAEAFF
TRBV7-9	-	-	TRBJ1-1	TGTGCCAGCAGCTTAATTCAGGGAGATGAAGCTTTCTTT	CASSLIQGDEAFF
TRBV5-1	-	TRBD1	TRBJ2-7	TGCGCCAGTGGGTCGGGGACAGGGTCCTACGAGCAGTACTTC	CASGSGTGSYEQYF
TRBV10-3	many	-	TRBJ1-1	TGTGCCATCAGGGCCGAAGCAGGAATCACTGAAGCTTTCTTT	CAIRAEAGITEAFF
TRBV3-1	few	TRBD2	TRBJ2-1	TGTGCCAGCAGCCAAGATCAACTAGCGGGAAGACCCAATGAGCAGTTCTTC	CASSQDQLAGRPNEQFF
TRBV5-1	-	-	TRBJ2-1	TGCGCCAGCAGGCTTCGGGACGACACCTACAATGAGCAGTTCTTC	CASRLRDDTYNEQFF
TRBV27	-	-	TRBJ2-7	TGTGCCAGCAGTTTATACCCAGGGAGCTCCTACGAGCAGTACTTC	CASSLYPGSSYEQYF
TRBV20-1	-	-	TRBJ2-5	TGCAGTGCTAGACCGCACCAAGAGACCCAGTACTTC	CSARPHQETQYF
TRBV5-1	few	-	TRBJ2-7	TGCGCCAGCAGCTTGGGCCCGGGCTCCAGCTCCTACGAGCAGTACTTC	CASSLGPGSSSYEQYF
TRBV5-1	-	-	TRBJ2-7	TGCGCCAGCAGCTTGACGGACTACAGCTACGAGCAGTACTTC	CASSLTDYSYEQYF
TRBV7-9	few	TRBD2	TRBJ2-1	TGTGCCAGCAGAGCGGGGTCCCTGGAGCAGTTCTTC	CASRAGSLEQFF
TRBV6-1	-	-	TRBJ2-1	TGTGCCAGCAGTGAAGCTGACCTAGGGTACAATGAGCAGTTCTTC	CASSEADLGYNEQFF
TRBV4-1	-	TRBD2	TRBJ2-5	TGCGCCAGCAGCCATTCTAGAGAAGAACTAGCGGGGCCAATGACCCAGTACTTC	CASSHSREELAGPMTQYF
TRBV2	few	-	TRBJ1-2	TGTGCCAGCAGTCTTGACATATCCTATGGCTACACCTTC	CASSLDISYGYTF
TRBV6-1	few	-	TRBJ2-5	TGTGCCAGCAGTGAGTGGACCCAAGAGACCCAGTACTTC	CASSEWTQETQYF
TRBV29-1	many	-	TRBJ2-7	TGCAGCGTTGAAGGTACGGCAGGGCGCGAGCAGTACTTC	CSVEGTAGREQYF
TRBV7-2	-	-	TRBJ2-1	TGTGCCAGCAGCTTAGTTCCTAGCCCGAACAATGAGCAGTTCTTC	CASSLVPSPNNEQFF
TRBV29-1	-	-	TRBJ1-1	TGCAGCGTTGAAGATCCAGGGAATGGTGCTTTCTTT	CSVEDPGNGAFF
TRBV6-1	few	-	TRBJ1-4	TGTGCCAGCAGAACGAAGGGTGGCAGCGAAAAACTGTTTTTT	CASRTKGGSEKLFF
TRBV7-7	-	TRBD1	TRBJ2-5	TGTGCCAGCAGCTTAGGGACAGGGGGCACTACAGAGACCCAGTACTTC	CASSLGTGGTTETQYF
TRBV2	-	-	TRBJ2-3	TGTGCCAGCGGGCGCGGGCAAATCACAGATACGCAGTATTTT	CASGRGQITDTQYF
TRBV20-1	once	TRBD2	TRBJ2-1	TGCAGTGCCCCACTCGGACTAGCGGGAGGAAATGAGCAGTTCTTC	CSAPLGLAGGNEQFF
TRBV12-3/TRBV12-4	-	-	TRBJ2-1	TGTGCCAGCTTGGGGCAGCACAATGAGCAGTTCTTC	CASLGQHNEQFF
TRBV10-3	-	-	TRBJ1-1	TGTGCCATCAGTGACAAGAGCCCCAACACTGAAGCTTTCTTT	CAISDKSPNTEAFF